These 30 T cell receptor beta chains came from one sample sequenced in a study of T cell responses to AZD1222 COVID-19 vaccine. Sequencing used immunoSEQ multiplex PCR; TCRdb keeps in-frame clones, though not all of them. The sample consists of about 210,000 clones, roughly 94% of them appearing once. The material was peripheral blood, obtained 28 days after the second dose of the MenACWY control vaccine. The source of these receptors is an adult who received the MenACWY meningococcal vaccine as a control.

The V call is TRBV3-1 (or the pseudogene TRBV3-2), the J call TRBJ1-2; D perhaps matches TRBD1 (6 bases). The CDR3 length is 16 residues. V was trimmed by 6 bases and J by 0 bases, leaving 17 bases between them. CDR1 and CDR2 (germline): LGHDT, YNNKEL (reference sequence). The CDR3 here is CASSPRQAGPNYGYTF. CDR3 bases: TGTGCCAGCAGTCCTAGACAGGCCGGTCCTAACTATGGCTACACCTTC.

The chain couples TRBV13 to TRBJ2-1, with TRBD1 identical over 8 bases. The trim removed 9 bases at V and 8 bases at J, leaving 9 bases unmatched. Germline V gene sequence: CDR1 PRHDT, CDR2 FYEKMQ (reference sequence). CDR3 length equals 13 residues. CDR3 amino acids: CASQTGVSDEQFF. DNA of the CDR3: TGTGCCAGTCAGACAGGGGTTAGCGATGAGCAGTTCTTC.

The chain carries TRBV30 and TRBJ2-2; 12 bases line up with TRBD1. V lost 3 bases and J lost 7; bases outside the gene matches: 9. The CDR3 loop spans 16 amino acids. In germline, CDR1 is GTSNPN, CDR2 SVGIG (reference sequence). CDR3 residues: CAWSTAGTGGSGELFF. The DNA for the CDR3 is TGTGCCTGGAGCACTGCCGGGACAGGGGGCAGCGGGGAGCTGTTTTTT.

The chain is built from TRBV16 and TRBJ1-5; D is undetermined. Per the germline V gene, CDR1 is KGHSY and CDR2 is FQNENV. The CDR3 length is 15 residues. The V gene lost 2 bases and the J gene lost 2 bases, with 10 bases spanning the gap. CDR3 nucleotide sequence: TGTGCCAGCAGCCAAAGTGCCCGCGGCAATCAGCCCCAGCATTTT. This gives the protein CASSQSARGNQPQHF.

J is TRBJ1-2 and V is TRBV5-6; a weak D match, TRBD1 (5 bases). The CDR3 sequence is 13 residues long. The germline CDR1 and CDR2 sequences are SGHDT and YYEEEE. V was pared by 4 bases and J by 3 bases, with 10 bases between. CDR3 DNA: TGTGCCAGCAGCCCGACGGGGGACTATGGCTACACCTTC. Protein product: CASSPTGDYGYTF.

The chain recombines TRBV20-1 with TRBJ2-1, with D possibly being TRBD2 (6 bases). Germline V gives CDR1 DFQATT, CDR2 SNEGSKA (reference sequence). V was cut by 8 bases and J by 8 bases, with 13 bases left in between. CDR3 size: 11 residues. The DNA for the CDR3 is TGCAGTACTCAACGGGGGTATGAGCAGTTCTTC. Its translation: CSTQRGYEQFF.

The chain links TRBV4-3 to TRBJ1-2; D ambiguous. This CDR3 has 15 residues. Trimming took 0 bases from V and 0 from J, leaving 8 bases between them. The germline V gene encodes CDR1 LGHNA and CDR2 YSLEER. The DNA of the CDR3 is TGCGCCAGCAGCCAAGATCGGGCAGCTAACTATGGCTACACCTTC. Amino acid sequence: CASSQDRAANYGYTF.

The chain joins TRBV5-8 to TRBJ2-2, with 8 positions matching TRBD1. V shed 4 bases and J 7 bases; nucleotides not matched to a gene: 12. The germline V gene encodes CDR1 SGHTS and CDR2 YDEGEE. The CDR3 runs 16 residues. The chain's CDR3 is CASSHPRTGRGGELFF. DNA for the CDR3: TGTGCCAGCAGCCATCCCCGGACAGGGAGAGGCGGGGAGCTGTTTTTT. Filled out from reference TRBV5-8 and TRBJ2-2, the complete variable domain reads EAGVTQSPTHLIKTRGQQATLRCSPISGHTSVYWYQQALGLGLQFLLWYDEGEERNRGNFPPRFSGRQFPNYSSELNVNALELEDSALYLCASSHPRTGRGGELFFGEGSRLTVL.

V usage is TRBV27 and J usage is TRBJ2-1; D is uncertain. V dropped 6 bases and J dropped 10 bases, with 16 bases sitting between them. This CDR3 comprises 13 residues. Germline V lookup: CDR1 MNHEY, CDR2 SMNVEV (reference sequence). The DNA of the CDR3 is TGTGCCAGCAGCCTTGGTGTGGGTGGCGAGCAGTTCTTC. Protein: CASSLGVGGEQFF.

This clone has only one observation. The gene calls are TRBV12-3 or TRBV12-4 and TRBJ2-7; no firm D call. Trimming removed 4 bases at V and 0 bases at J, with 4 bases between. The CDR3 is made up of 12 amino acids. The CDR3 protein is CASSSSSYEQYF. The CDR3 DNA follows: TGTGCCAGCAGTTCTAGCTCCTACGAGCAGTACTTC.

This chain uses TRBV6-5 with TRBJ1-4; the match to TRBD1 covers 8 bases. This CDR3 is 15 amino acids long. The V gene's germline CDR1 is MNHEY and CDR2 SVGAGI. Germline trimming cut 4 bases from V and 8 bases from J; bases unmatched to any gene: 9. The CDR3 coding sequence is TGTGCCAGCAGTTCCCGGACAGGGTTGCAGGAAAAACTGTTTTTT. Amino acid sequence: CASSSRTGLQEKLFF.

V is TRBV4-3 and J is TRBJ2-7; 8 bases map to TRBD2. This CDR3 contains 15 residues. The V and J ends lost 4 bases and 6 bases, in that order; junction bases with no gene match: 11. Germline V gives CDR1 LGHNA, CDR2 YSLEER. CDR3 amino acids: CASSLNRGGLIEQYF. The CDR3 DNA is TGCGCCAGCAGCCTAAACCGGGGGGGGCTGATCGAGCAGTACTTC.

The V and J genes are TRBV4-2 and TRBJ2-7, with 11 bases lining up with TRBD2. The CDR3 has 15 residues. The junction had 7 bases not matched to a gene; V was cut back by 5 bases and J by 4 bases. Per germline, CDR1 LGHNA and CDR2 YNFKEQ. This chain's CDR3 is CASSAPTSGEYEQYF. CDR3 coding DNA: TGTGCCAGCAGCGCCCCGACTAGCGGGGAGTACGAGCAGTACTTC.

V usage is TRBV6-2 or TRBV6-3 and J usage is TRBJ1-5; D call uncertain. Germline V gene data show CDR1 as MNHEY and CDR2 as SVGEGT. There are 15 residues in the CDR3. Trimming stripped 6 bases from V and 4 bases from J, with 16 bases between. The DNA for the CDR3 is TGTGCCAGCAGCTCGTCCCGGGTGATTAATCAGCCCCAGCATTTT. Amino acids: CASSSSRVINQPQHF.

This clone showed up just once. The V call is TRBV6-5, the J call TRBJ1-1; no firm D call. The V gene lost 5 bases and the J gene lost 0 bases, with 13 bases spanning the gap. CDR1 and CDR2 from the germline V gene are MNHEY and SVGAGI. The CDR3 is 15 amino acids. DNA for the CDR3: TGTGCCAGCAGTCCTACCGACGGCATGAACACTGAAGCTTTCTTT. Protein product: CASSPTDGMNTEAFF.

This chain uses TRBV3-1 (or the pseudogene TRBV3-2) with TRBJ2-6, with TRBD1 matching 10 bases. CDR1 LGHDT and CDR2 YNNKEL come from the germline V gene (reference sequence). After removal of 4 bases from V and 0 bases from J, the junction contained 3 bases not matched to a gene. This CDR3 is 17 amino acids long. This CDR3 reads CASSLGQGGSGANVLTF. For the CDR3, the DNA is TGTGCCAGCAGCCTCGGACAGGGGGGCTCTGGGGCCAACGTCCTGACTTTC.

V and J are TRBV5-1 and TRBJ1-4; no clear D gene. The ends were cut back, 7 bases at V and 6 bases at J, with 19 bases in the middle. The CDR3 has 15 residues. Per the germline V gene, CDR1 is SGHRS and CDR2 is YFSETQ. DNA of the CDR3: TGCGCCAGCGCAATTACCGCTCGGAGGGATGAAAAACTGTTTTTT. Translation gives CASAITARRDEKLFF.

This chain uses TRBV5-4 with TRBJ1-1; D ambiguous. The CDR3 spans 14 residues. The germline V and J ends were trimmed by 5 bases and 1 base, with 12 bases remaining between them. Per the germline V gene, CDR1 is SGHNT and CDR2 is YYREEE (reference sequence). The CDR3, as DNA: TGTGCCAGCAGTTTTGAACCAGGGAACACTGAAGCTTTCTTT. It is translated as CASSFEPGNTEAFF.

This chain connects TRBV27 to TRBJ1-5; possibly TRBD1 for D (5 bases). Germline V lookup: CDR1 MNHEY, CDR2 SMNVEV (reference sequence). V lost 3 bases, J lost 6 bases, and 12 bases lay in between. The CDR3 is 14 residues long. The CDR3 here is CASSLEGMRQPQHF. CDR3 sequence (DNA): TGTGCCAGCAGTTTGGAGGGGATGCGTCAGCCCCAGCATTTT.

The J gene is TRBJ2-7, the V gene TRBV28; D is possibly TRBD1 (6 bases). The CDR3 covers 12 residues. CDR1 MDHEN and CDR2 SYDVKM come from the germline V gene. V was trimmed by 5 bases and J by 7 bases, leaving 12 bases between them. The CDR3 coding sequence is TGTGCCAGCAGTGACAGGTTCAAAGAGCAGTACTTC. This sequence encodes CASSDRFKEQYF.

This clone was observed once. The chain uses TRBV24-1 and TRBJ2-1; D not resolved. Germline CDR1 reads KGHDR; CDR2 reads SFDVKD. The CDR3 runs 11 residues. V dropped 5 bases and J dropped 5 bases, with 3 bases sitting between them. The CDR3 loop is CATSGDNEQFF. CDR3 DNA sequence: TGTGCCACCAGTGGTGACAATGAGCAGTTCTTC.

This clone was counted a single time. The rearrangement uses TRBV3-1 (or the pseudogene TRBV3-2) and TRBJ1-1; D is unclear. Per the germline V gene, CDR1 is LGHDT and CDR2 is YNNKEL (reference sequence). CDR3 size: 13 residues. With 4 bases removed from V and 3 bases from J, the gap between germline ends came to 9 bases. CDR3 coding DNA: TGTGCCAGCAGCCGTTGGAGCGACACTGAAGCTTTCTTT. This gives the protein CASSRWSDTEAFF.

This chain links TRBV24-1 with TRBJ2-1; 12 bases line up with TRBD2. CDR1 is KGHDR and CDR2 is SFDVKD in the germline V gene. The CDR3 covers 16 residues. J lost 7 bases, V lost 3 bases, and 6 bases had no gene match. The CDR3: CATSDASGGAGNEQFF. The CDR3 nucleotides read TGTGCCACCAGTGATGCTAGCGGGGGGGCAGGGAATGAGCAGTTCTTC.

The gene calls are TRBV7-3 and TRBJ1-1, with a possible D match to TRBD1 (6 bases). CDR3 length equals 15 residues. Germline V gene data show CDR1 as SGHTA and CDR2 as FQGTGA. V was pared by 5 bases and J by 3 bases, with 16 bases between. CDR3 amino acids: CASSPRGGVDTEAFF. In DNA, the CDR3 is TGTGCCAGCAGCCCAAGGGGGGGTGTGGACACTGAAGCTTTCTTT.

This chain joins TRBV11-2 and TRBJ2-7; 10 bases fit TRBD1. Germline lookup yields CDR1 SGHAT and CDR2 FQNNGV. This CDR3 is built from 15 residues. J lost 3 bases, V lost 4 bases, and 6 bases had no gene match. For the CDR3, the DNA is TGTGCCAGCAGCTCCCCGGGACAGGGGTACTACGAGCAGTACTTC. Residues: CASSSPGQGYYEQYF.

The chain has TRBV5-4 and TRBJ1-6; D unresolved. Trimming shortened V by 0 bases and J by 5 bases, and 6 bases separated the two germline ends. CDR3 length equals 14 residues. CDR1 is SGHNT and CDR2 is YYREEE in the germline V gene (reference sequence). CDR3 in amino acids: CASSLAQNNSPLHF. CDR3 nucleotide sequence: TGTGCCAGCAGCTTGGCACAGAATAATTCACCCCTCCACTTT.

This chain uses TRBV4-3 with TRBJ2-2; no clear D. The ends were cut back, 1 base at V and 2 bases at J, with 14 bases in the middle. This CDR3 is 17 amino acids long. The germline V gene has CDR1 LGHNA and CDR2 YSLEER. CDR3 in DNA: TGCGCCAGCAGCCAAGGGGTACCTGACTCAAACACCGGGGAGCTGTTTTTT. Encoded protein: CASSQGVPDSNTGELFF.

The genes are TRBV2 and TRBJ2-7; weak D call: TRBD1 (6 bases). V was shortened by 6 bases and J by 1 base, with 10 bases between the two germline ends. The length of the CDR3 is 13 residues. CDR1 SNHLY and CDR2 FYNNEI come from the germline V gene. In DNA, the CDR3 is TGTGCCAGCAGGGCAGGGGCTTCCTACGAGCAGTACTTC. It specifies CASRAGASYEQYF.

This clone was detected only once. V usage is TRBV28 and J usage is TRBJ1-2; tentatively, D is TRBD1 (5 bases). The germline V gene encodes CDR1 MDHEN and CDR2 SYDVKM. Trimming took 4 bases from V and 4 from J, leaving 19 bases between them. There are 16 residues in the CDR3. In DNA form, the CDR3 reads TGTGCCAGCAGTTCCCGTTTGGGGACTCCCCTCTATGGCTACACCTTC. Translating gives CASSSRLGTPLYGYTF.

The chain couples TRBV11-2 to TRBJ1-3; no reliable D call. Trimming cost V 5 bases and J 4 bases, with 18 bases left between them. This CDR3 region has 16 residues. Germline-derived CDR1 and CDR2 are SGHAT and FQNNGV. CDR3 region: CASSRRIDPRGNTIYF. The CDR3 DNA follows: TGTGCCAGCAGCCGCAGAATCGACCCCCGAGGAAACACCATATATTTT.